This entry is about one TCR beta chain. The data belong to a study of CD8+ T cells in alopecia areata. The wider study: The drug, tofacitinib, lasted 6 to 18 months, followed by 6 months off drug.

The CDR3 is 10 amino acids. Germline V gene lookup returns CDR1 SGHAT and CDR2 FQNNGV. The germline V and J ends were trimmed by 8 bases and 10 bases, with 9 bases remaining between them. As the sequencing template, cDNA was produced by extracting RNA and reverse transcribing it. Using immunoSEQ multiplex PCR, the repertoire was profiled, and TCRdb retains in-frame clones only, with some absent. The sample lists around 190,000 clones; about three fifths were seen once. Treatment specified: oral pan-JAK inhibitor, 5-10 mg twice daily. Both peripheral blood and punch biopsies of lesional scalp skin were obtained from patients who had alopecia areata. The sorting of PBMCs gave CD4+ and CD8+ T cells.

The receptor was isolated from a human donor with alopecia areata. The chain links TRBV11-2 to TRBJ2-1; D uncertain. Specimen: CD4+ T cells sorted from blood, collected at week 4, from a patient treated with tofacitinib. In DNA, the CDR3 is TGTGCCAGCGGAAATAAAGAGCAGTTCTTC. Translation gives CASGNKEQFF.